This TCR beta chain was identified during a study of T cell changes during pregnancy in multiple sclerosis. The data were produced by immunoSEQ multiplex PCR, yet TCRdb's version contains in-frame clones alone and is incomplete. The data show about 67,000 clones, with under 95% seen just once and more than 1.2% held by the top ten. Germline V gives CDR1 MNHEY, CDR2 SMNVEV (reference sequence). V dropped 4 bases and J dropped 8; count of bases not matched to a gene: 16. The CDR3 is made up of 16 amino acids. The sequence was collected from a female donor with multiple sclerosis, enrolled in a pregnancy study. The chain carries TRBV27 and TRBJ2-7; 8 bases agree with TRBD2. The material sequenced was peripheral blood, taken after pregnancy. CDR3 bases: TGTGCCAGCAGTTCCTTCCAAGCGGGAGATTACGGTCAGCAGTACTTC. It yields the protein CASSSFQAGDYGQQYF.